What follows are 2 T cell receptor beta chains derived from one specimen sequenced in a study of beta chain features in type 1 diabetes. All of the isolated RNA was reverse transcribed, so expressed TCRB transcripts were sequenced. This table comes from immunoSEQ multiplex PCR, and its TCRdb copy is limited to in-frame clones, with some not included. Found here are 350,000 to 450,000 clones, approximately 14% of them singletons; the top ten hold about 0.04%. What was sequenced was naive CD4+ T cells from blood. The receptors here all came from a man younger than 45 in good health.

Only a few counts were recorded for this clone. The CDR3, as DNA: TGTGCCAGCAGCCGCTCTATTGAATCCAAAGAGACCCAGTACTTC. Translating gives CASSRSIESKETQYF. The V gene is TRBV6-6, the J gene TRBJ2-5; D gene ambiguous. In germline, CDR1 is MNHNY, CDR2 SVGAGI (reference sequence). The CDR3 consists of 15 residues. Trimming stripped 6 bases from V and 3 bases from J, with 17 bases between.

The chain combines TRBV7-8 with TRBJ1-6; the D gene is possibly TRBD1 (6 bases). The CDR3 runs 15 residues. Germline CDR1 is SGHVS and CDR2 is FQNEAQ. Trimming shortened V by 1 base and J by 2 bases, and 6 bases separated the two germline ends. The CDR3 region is CASSLEGAYNSPLHF. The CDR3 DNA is TGTGCCAGCAGCTTAGAGGGGGCCTATAATTCACCCCTCCACTTT. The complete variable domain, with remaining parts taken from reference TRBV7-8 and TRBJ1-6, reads GAGVSQSPRYKVAKRGQDVALRCDPISGHVSLFWYQQALGQGPEFLTYFQNEAQLDKSGLPSDRFFAERPEGSVSTLKIQRTQQEDSAVYLCASSLEGAYNSPLHFGNGTRLTVT.